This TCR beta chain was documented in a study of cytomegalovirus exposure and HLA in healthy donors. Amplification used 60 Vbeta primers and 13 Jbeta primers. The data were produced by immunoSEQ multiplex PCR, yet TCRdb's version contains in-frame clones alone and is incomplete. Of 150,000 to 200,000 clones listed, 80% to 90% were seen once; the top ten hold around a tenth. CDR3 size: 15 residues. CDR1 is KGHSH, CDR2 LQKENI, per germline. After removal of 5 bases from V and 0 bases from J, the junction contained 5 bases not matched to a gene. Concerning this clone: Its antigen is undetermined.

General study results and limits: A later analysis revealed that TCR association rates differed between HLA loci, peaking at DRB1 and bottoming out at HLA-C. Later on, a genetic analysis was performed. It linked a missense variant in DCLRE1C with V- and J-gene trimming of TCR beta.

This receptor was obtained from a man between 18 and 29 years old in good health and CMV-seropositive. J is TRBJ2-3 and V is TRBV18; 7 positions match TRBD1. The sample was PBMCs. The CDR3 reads CASSTGQLSTDTQYF. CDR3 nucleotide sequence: TGTGCCAGCTCAACGGGACAGCTTAGCACAGATACGCAGTATTTT.